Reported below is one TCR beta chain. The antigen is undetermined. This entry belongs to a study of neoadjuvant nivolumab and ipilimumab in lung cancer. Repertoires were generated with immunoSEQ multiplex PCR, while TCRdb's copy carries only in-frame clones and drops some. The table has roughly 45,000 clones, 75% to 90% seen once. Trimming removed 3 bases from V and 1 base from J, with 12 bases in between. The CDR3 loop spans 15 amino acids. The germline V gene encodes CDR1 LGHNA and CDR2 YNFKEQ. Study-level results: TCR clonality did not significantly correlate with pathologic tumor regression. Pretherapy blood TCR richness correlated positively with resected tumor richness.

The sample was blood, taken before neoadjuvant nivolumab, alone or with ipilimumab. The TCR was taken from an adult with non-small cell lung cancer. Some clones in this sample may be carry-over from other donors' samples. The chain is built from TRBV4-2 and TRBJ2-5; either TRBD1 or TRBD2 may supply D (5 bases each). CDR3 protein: CASSHKRGTQETQYF. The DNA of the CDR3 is TGTGCCAGCAGCCACAAGCGAGGGACCCAAGAGACCCAGTACTTC.